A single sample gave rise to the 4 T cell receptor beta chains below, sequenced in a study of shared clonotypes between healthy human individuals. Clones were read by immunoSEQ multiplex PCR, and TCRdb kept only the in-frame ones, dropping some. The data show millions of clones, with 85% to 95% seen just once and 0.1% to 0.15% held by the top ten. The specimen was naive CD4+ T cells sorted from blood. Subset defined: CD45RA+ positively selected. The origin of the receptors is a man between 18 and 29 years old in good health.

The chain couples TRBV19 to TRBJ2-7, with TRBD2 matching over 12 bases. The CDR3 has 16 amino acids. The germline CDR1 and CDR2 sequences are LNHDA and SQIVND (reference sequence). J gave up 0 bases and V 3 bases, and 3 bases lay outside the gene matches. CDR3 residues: CASSITSGRTSYEQYF. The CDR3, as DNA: TGTGCCAGTAGTATCACTAGCGGGAGGACCTCCTACGAGCAGTACTTC.

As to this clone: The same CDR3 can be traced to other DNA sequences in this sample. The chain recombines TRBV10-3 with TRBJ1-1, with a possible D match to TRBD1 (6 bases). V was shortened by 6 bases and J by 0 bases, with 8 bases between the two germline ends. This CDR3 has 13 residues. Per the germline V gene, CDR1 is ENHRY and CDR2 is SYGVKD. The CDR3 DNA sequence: TGTGCCATCAGGGGACAAATGAACACTGAAGCTTTCTTT. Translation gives CAIRGQMNTEAFF.

The CDR3 spells CASFSPLEVRTEAFF. The CDR3 region has the DNA TGTGCCAGCTTTTCCCCGCTCGAGGTGAGAACTGAAGCTTTCTTT. The V call is TRBV6-1, the J call TRBJ1-1; D gene ambiguous. Deletions cut 8 bases from V and 5 bases from J, with 21 bases between. The CDR3 runs to 15 residues. Germline V gene lookup returns CDR1 MNHNS and CDR2 SASEGT.

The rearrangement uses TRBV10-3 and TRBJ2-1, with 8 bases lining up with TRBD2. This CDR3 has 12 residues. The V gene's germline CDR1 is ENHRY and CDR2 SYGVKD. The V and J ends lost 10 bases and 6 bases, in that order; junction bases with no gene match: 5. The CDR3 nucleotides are TGTGCCACCCGTCTAGCGGGCAATGAGCAGTTCTTC. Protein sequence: CATRLAGNEQFF.